The rows below give T cell receptor beta chains drawn from one sample of a study of CD8 T cells in ankylosing spondylitis. TCRdb re-derived calls from the 5' RACE reads in MiXCR, one entry per CDR3 protein. The sample holds about 220,000 distinct CDR3 sequences, about a quarter seen once. The sequencing input was blood, either unsorted or a sorted T cell fraction (not recorded which). These TCRs come from a male donor with ankylosing spondylitis or in good health (not recorded which). Both conserved end residues are part of each CDR3. The order of the fields is J gene, V gene, CDR3 protein.

j_call: TRBJ2-7
v_call: TRBV10-3
cdr3_aa: CAIGREAGYEQYF

j_call: TRBJ1-4
v_call: TRBV4-2
cdr3_aa: CASSRNRDEKLFF

j_call: TRBJ1-4
v_call: TRBV3-1
cdr3_aa: CASSPVSGGSTNEKLFF

j_call: TRBJ2-4
v_call: TRBV4-2
cdr3_aa: CASSRGTGLNIQYF

j_call: TRBJ2-1
v_call: TRBV20-1
cdr3_aa: CSARAGLAGNYNEQFF

j_call: TRBJ2-3
v_call: TRBV20-1
cdr3_aa: CSASGQDRGDTQYF

j_call: TRBJ1-1
v_call: TRBV7-6
cdr3_aa: CASSLGQAYEAFF

j_call: TRBJ2-2
v_call: TRBV7-9
cdr3_aa: CASSLAAGNTGELFF

j_call: TRBJ2-5
v_call: TRBV7-8
cdr3_aa: CASSFTLDRAETQYF

j_call: TRBJ2-7
v_call: TRBV6-2/TRBV6-3
cdr3_aa: CASSYAYRSGLVYEQYF

j_call: TRBJ2-7
v_call: TRBV6-2/TRBV6-3
cdr3_aa: CASSRAGIGYEQYF

j_call: TRBJ2-4
v_call: TRBV4-1
cdr3_aa: CASSQDQGLAWYF

j_call: TRBJ2-5
v_call: TRBV20-1
cdr3_aa: CSARNPGAVETQYF

j_call: TRBJ2-7
v_call: TRBV10-3
cdr3_aa: CAISPGLYEQYF

j_call: TRBJ1-1
v_call: TRBV6-5
cdr3_aa: CASSYAAEAFF

j_call: TRBJ1-1
v_call: TRBV10-3
cdr3_aa: CAISESVQGLTEAFF

j_call: TRBJ1-2
v_call: TRBV27
cdr3_aa: CASSLKGDNYGYTF

j_call: TRBJ2-7
v_call: TRBV6-1
cdr3_aa: CASSLRLADLGEQYF

j_call: TRBJ2-7
v_call: TRBV12-3/TRBV12-4
cdr3_aa: CASSALGGGSYEQYF

j_call: TRBJ1-1
v_call: TRBV27
cdr3_aa: CASSPSRGAEAFF

j_call: TRBJ2-5
v_call: TRBV6-1
cdr3_aa: CATKDRNQETQYF

j_call: TRBJ2-7
v_call: TRBV20-1
cdr3_aa: CSARARPTGEQYF

j_call: TRBJ2-7
v_call: TRBV5-1
cdr3_aa: CASSSRDGAYEQYF

j_call: TRBJ1-5
v_call: TRBV19
cdr3_aa: CASSIAGRNSNQPQHF

j_call: TRBJ2-3
v_call: TRBV20-1
cdr3_aa: CSANVLHTQYF

j_call: TRBJ1-2
v_call: TRBV12-3/TRBV12-4
cdr3_aa: CATRTAWGGYGYTF

j_call: TRBJ2-1
v_call: TRBV6-2/TRBV6-3
cdr3_aa: CAGKRTSGPGEQFF

j_call: TRBJ2-7
v_call: TRBV5-1
cdr3_aa: CASSYGTSGPYEQYF

j_call: TRBJ2-7
v_call: TRBV7-2
cdr3_aa: CASSRRDKNYEQYF

j_call: TRBJ2-1
v_call: TRBV29-1
cdr3_aa: CSHLEGSSYNEQFF

j_call: TRBJ2-6
v_call: TRBV20-1
cdr3_aa: CSASRFSGANVLTF

j_call: TRBJ2-1
v_call: TRBV12-3/TRBV12-4
cdr3_aa: CASQKRLGNEQFF